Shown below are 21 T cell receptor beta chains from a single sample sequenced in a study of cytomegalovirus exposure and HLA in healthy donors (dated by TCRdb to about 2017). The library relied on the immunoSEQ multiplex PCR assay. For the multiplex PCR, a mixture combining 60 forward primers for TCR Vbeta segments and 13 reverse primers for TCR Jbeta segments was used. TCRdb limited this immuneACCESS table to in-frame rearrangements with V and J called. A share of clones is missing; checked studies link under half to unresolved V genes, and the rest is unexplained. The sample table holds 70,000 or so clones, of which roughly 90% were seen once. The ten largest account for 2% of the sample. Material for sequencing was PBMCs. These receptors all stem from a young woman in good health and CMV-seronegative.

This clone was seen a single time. The CDR3 DNA is TGTGCCAGCAGCCAAGTACCAGCGGGAGTATCCTACGAGCAGTACTTC. This codes for CASSQVPAGVSYEQYF. The genes are TRBV14 and TRBJ2-7, with 8 bases matching TRBD2. This CDR3 region has 16 residues. V lost 1 base and J lost 1; bases outside the gene matches: 6. The germline V gene encodes CDR1 SGHDN and CDR2 FVKESK.

CDR3 sequence: CASNLAGTNTGELFF. CDR3 nucleotide sequence: TGTGCCAGCAACTTGGCGGGAACGAACACCGGGGAGCTGTTTTTT. The V call is TRBV21-1, the J call TRBJ2-2; the D segment call TRBD2 is taken from the table without a DNA check. TRBV21-1 is listed as a pseudogene. The CDR3 is 15 residues long.

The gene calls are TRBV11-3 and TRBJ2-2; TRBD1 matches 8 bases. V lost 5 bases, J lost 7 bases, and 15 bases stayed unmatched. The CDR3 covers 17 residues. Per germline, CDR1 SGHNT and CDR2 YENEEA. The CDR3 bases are TGTGCCAGCAGCCGCGGACAGGGCGGGGAAGGATTCGGGGAGCTGTTTTTT. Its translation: CASSRGQGGEGFGELFF.

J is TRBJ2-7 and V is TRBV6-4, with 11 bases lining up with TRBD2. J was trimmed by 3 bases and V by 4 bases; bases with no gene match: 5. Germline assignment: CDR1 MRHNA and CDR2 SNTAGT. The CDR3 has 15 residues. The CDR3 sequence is CASSALAGAFYEQYF. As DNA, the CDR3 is TGTGCCAGCAGTGCACTAGCGGGAGCTTTCTACGAGCAGTACTTC.

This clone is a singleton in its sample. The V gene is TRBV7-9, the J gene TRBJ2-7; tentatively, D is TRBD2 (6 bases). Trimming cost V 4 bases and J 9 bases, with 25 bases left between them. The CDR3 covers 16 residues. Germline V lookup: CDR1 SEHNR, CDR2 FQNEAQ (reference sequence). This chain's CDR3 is CASSSTRLETLSLQYF. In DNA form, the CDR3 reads TGTGCCAGCAGCTCCACAAGACTAGAAACGCTAAGCCTGCAGTACTTC.

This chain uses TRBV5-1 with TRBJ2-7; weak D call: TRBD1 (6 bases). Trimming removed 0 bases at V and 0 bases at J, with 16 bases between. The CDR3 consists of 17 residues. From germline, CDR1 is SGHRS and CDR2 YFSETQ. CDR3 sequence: CASSLGDGQSISYEQYF. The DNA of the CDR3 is TGCGCCAGCAGCTTGGGGGATGGACAGAGTATCTCCTACGAGCAGTACTTC.

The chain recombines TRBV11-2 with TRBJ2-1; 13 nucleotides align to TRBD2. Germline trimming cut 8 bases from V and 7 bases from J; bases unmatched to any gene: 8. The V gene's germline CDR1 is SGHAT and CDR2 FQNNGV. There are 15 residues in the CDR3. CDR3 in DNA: TGTGCCAGCTCGAGAGGACTAGCGGGAGTAAATGAGCAGTTCTTC. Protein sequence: CASSRGLAGVNEQFF.

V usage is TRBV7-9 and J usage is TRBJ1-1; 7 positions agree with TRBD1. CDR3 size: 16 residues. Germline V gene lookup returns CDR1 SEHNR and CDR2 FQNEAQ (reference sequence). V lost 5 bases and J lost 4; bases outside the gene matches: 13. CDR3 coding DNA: TGTGCCAGCAGCCTAAACCCACAGGGGTTCGGCACTGAAGCTTTCTTT. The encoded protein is CASSLNPQGFGTEAFF.

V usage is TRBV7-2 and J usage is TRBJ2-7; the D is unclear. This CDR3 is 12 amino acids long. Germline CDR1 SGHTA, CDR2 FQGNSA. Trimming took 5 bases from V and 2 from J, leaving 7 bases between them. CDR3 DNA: TGTGCCAGCAGCACGGGTACCTACGAGCAGTACTTC. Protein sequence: CASSTGTYEQYF. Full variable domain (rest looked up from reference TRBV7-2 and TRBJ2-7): GAGVSQSPSNKVTEKGKDVELRCDPISGHTALYWYRQSLGQGLEFLIYFQGNSAPDKSGLPSDRFSAERTGGSVSTLTIQRTQQEDSAVYLCASSTGTYEQYFGPGTRLTVT.

The CDR3 loop is CASSFRTVSISTDTQYF. CDR3 in DNA: TGCGCCAGCAGCTTCCGGACTGTTTCTATTAGCACAGATACGCAGTATTTT. The chain uses TRBV5-1 and TRBJ2-3, with a weak D call TRBD2 (5 bases). The germline gives CDR1 SGHRS, CDR2 YFSETQ. This CDR3 comprises 17 residues. Between the trimmed V and J ends, which lost 2 bases and 0 bases, there was a span of 16 bases.

The CDR3 here is CASSPNRGILYEQYF. The CDR3 nucleotides are TGTGCCAGCAGCCCCAACAGGGGTATCCTCTACGAGCAGTACTTC. The rearrangement joins TRBV6-5 to TRBJ2-7; 7 bases map to TRBD1. CDR1 and CDR2 from the germline V gene are MNHEY and SVGAGI. The CDR3 contains 15 residues. The J segment lost 3 bases and the V segment lost 6 bases, leaving 11 bases of the junction unmatched.

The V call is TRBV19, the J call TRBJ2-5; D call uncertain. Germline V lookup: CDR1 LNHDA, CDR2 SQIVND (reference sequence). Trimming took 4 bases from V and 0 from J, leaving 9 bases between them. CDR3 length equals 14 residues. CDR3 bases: TGTGCCAGTAGTACAGACCTGTACCAAGAGACCCAGTACTTC. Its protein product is CASSTDLYQETQYF.

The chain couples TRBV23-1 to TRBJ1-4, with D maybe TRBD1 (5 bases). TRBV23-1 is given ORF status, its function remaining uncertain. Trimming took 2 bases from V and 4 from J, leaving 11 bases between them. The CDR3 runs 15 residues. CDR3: CASSQDRLLNEKLFF. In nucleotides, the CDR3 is TGCGCCAGCAGTCAAGACAGACTCCTTAATGAAAAACTGTTTTTT.

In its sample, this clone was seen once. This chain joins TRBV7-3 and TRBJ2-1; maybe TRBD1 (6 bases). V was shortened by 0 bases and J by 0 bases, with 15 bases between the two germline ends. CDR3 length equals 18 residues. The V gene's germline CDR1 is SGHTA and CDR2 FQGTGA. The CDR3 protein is CASSLTQQGWSSYNEQFF. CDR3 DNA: TGTGCCAGCAGCTTAACCCAACAGGGATGGAGCTCCTACAATGAGCAGTTCTTC.

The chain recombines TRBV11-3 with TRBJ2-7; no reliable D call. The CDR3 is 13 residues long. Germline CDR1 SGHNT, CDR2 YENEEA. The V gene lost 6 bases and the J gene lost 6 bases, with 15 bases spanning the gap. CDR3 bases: TGTGCCAGCAGTTTTCTGCCGGGTTCCGAGCAGTACTTC. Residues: CASSFLPGSEQYF.

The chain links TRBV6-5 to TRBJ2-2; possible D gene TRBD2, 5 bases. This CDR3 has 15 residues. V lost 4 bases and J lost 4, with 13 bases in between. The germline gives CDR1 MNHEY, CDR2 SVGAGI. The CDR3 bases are TGTGCCAGCAGTTCCAAACCCCGGGGCACCGGGGAGCTGTTTTTT. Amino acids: CASSSKPRGTGELFF.

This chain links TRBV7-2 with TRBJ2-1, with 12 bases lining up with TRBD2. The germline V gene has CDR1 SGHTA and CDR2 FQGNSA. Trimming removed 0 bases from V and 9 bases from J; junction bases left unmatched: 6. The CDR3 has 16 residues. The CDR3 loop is CASSLAELAGGSEQFF. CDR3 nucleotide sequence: TGTGCCAGCAGCTTAGCTGAGCTAGCGGGAGGGAGTGAGCAGTTCTTC.

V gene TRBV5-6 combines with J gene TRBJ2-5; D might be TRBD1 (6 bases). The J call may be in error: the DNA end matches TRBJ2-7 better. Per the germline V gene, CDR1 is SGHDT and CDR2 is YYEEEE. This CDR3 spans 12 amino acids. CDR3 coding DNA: TGTGCCAGCAGCTTGGGCAGGGGCGAGCAGTACTTC. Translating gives CASSLGRGEQYF.

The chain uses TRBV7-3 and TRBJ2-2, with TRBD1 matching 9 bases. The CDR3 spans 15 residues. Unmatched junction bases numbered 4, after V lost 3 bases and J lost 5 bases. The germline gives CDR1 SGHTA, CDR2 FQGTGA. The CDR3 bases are TGTGCCAGCAGCTTGGACAGGGGACGGACCGGGGAGCTGTTTTTT. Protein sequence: CASSLDRGRTGELFF.

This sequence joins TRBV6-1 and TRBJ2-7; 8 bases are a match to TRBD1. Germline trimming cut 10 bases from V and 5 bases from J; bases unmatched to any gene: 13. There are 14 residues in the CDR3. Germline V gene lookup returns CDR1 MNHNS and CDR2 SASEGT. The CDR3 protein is CANRDGDRRDEQYF. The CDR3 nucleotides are TGTGCCAACCGGGATGGGGACAGGCGGGACGAGCAGTACTTC.

The CDR3 sequence is CATGTSGTGELFF. CDR3 DNA: TGTGCCACCGGGACTAGCGGCACCGGGGAGCTGTTTTTT. V usage is TRBV11-3 and J usage is TRBJ2-2, with TRBD2 matching over 11 bases. CDR1 and CDR2 (germline): SGHNT, YENEEA. The CDR3 is 13 amino acids. Germline trimming cut 10 bases from V and 4 bases from J; bases unmatched to any gene: 2. The full variable domain, in which reference TRBV11-3 and TRBJ2-2 provide the parts outside the CDR3, is EAGVVQSPRYKIIEKKQPVAFWCNPISGHNTLYWYLQNLGQGPELLIRYENEEAVDDSQLPKDRFSAERLKGVDSTLKIQPAELGDSAVYLCATGTSGTGELFFGEGSRLTVL.